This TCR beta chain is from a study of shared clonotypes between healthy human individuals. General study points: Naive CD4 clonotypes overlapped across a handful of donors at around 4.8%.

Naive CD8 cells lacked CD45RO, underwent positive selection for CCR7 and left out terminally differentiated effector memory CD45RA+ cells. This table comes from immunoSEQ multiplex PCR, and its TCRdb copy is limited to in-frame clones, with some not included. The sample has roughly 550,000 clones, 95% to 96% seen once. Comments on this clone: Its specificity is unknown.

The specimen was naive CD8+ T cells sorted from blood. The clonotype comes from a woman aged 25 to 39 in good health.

The CDR3 is CASRNRDSGAYEQYF. CDR3 sequence (DNA): TGTGCCAGCAGAAACCGGGACAGCGGGGCCTACGAGCAGTACTTC. J is TRBJ2-7 and V is TRBV27; D is perhaps TRBD1 or TRBD2 (7 bases each). Trimming took off 6 bases at V and 2 bases at J, with 17 bases between the two ends. CDR1 and CDR2 from the germline V gene are MNHEY and SMNVEV (reference sequence). The CDR3 contains 15 residues.